What follows describes a single T cell receptor (beta chain). This clone was detected a few times. This receptor's antigen is unknown. No quality values exist for individual bases; no much larger clone is one base distant. This specimen belongs to a study of control samples from healthy donors and cancer patients (dated by TCRdb to about 2020). V sheds 1 base and J sheds 3 bases, leaving 10 bases between their ends. CDR1 and CDR2 are read off the germline V gene (reference sequence) as SGHKS and YYEKEE. Spanning cysteine to phenylalanine, the CDR3 consists of 14 amino acids. Of all the DNA, just the CDR3 is kept, 42 bases in frame from base 1. Receptor amplification or capture employed the immunoSEQ multiplex PCR assay. Here the immuneACCESS table is served through TCRdb, limited to in-frame sequences with V and J called. Missing clones are a known gap in these copies; in checked studies unresolved V genes cover under half, and the rest lacks a known reason. Present in this sample are approximately 100,000 clones, around 90% of which were seen just once. Roughly 15% of the sample rests with the top ten.

The sequencing sample was made of blood. The V gene is TRBV5-5 and the J gene is TRBJ1-1; possibly the D gene is TRBD1, per 5 matching bases. This clonotype was obtained from a young man in good health. The CDR3 in this case is CASSLFGGDTEAFF. The bases read TGTGCCAGCAGCTTGTTCGGAGGGGACACTGAAGCTTTCTTT.